A selection of T cell receptor beta chains follows, all from one sample in a study of technical replicates of blood from a few donors. Produced via immunoSEQ multiplex PCR; TCRdb's table is partial and in-frame only. The repertoire holds 75,000 to 85,000 clones, almost 96% seen once, with roughly 0.4% in the top ten. Material for sequencing was T cells isolated from PBMCs. The source is a human donor in good health. The CDR3 runs from the conserved cysteine through the conserved F or W. D genes are given only for firm matches. Rows give clone size only sometimes, using once, few, many, or a class for an expanded clone.

CASSLKTSGRDTQYF,TGTGCCAGCAGCCTAAAGACTAGCGGGAGAGATACGCAGTATTTT,TRBV2,TRBJ2-3,TRBD2,.
CASSEGLYYEQYF,TGTGCCAGCAGCGAGGGACTATACTACGAGCAGTACTTC,TRBV9,TRBJ2-7,TRBD2,.
CASSIAGRLNQPQHF,TGTGCCAGTAGTATTGCAGGGAGGCTCAATCAGCCCCAGCATTTT,TRBV19,TRBJ1-5,.,.
CASSFMHTLTEAFF,TGTGCCAGCAGCTTCATGCATACTCTCACTGAAGCTTTCTTT,TRBV5-6,TRBJ1-1,.,once
CASSWPPGGEQYF,TGTGCCAGCAGTTGGCCGCCGGGAGGCGAGCAGTACTTC,TRBV28,TRBJ2-7,TRBD2,.
CASSQGAQMNTGELFF,TGCGCCAGCAGCCAAGGGGCACAGATGAACACCGGGGAGCTGTTTTTT,TRBV4-1,TRBJ2-2,.,.
CASSQGVLAGADTQYF,TGCGCCAGCAGCCAAGGGGTACTAGCGGGAGCAGATACGCAGTATTTT,TRBV4-1,TRBJ2-3,TRBD2,.
CASSLRLFPNEQYF,TGTGCCAGCAGTTTGAGGTTATTCCCGAACGAGCAGTACTTC,TRBV28,TRBJ2-7,.,.
CASSSSGQLNQPQHF,TGCGCCAGCAGCTCATCAGGACAACTCAATCAGCCCCAGCATTTT,TRBV5-1,TRBJ1-5,.,.
CASSQLLAARNEQFF,TGCGCCAGCAGCCAATTACTAGCGGCAAGAAATGAGCAGTTCTTC,TRBV4-3,TRBJ2-1,TRBD2,.
CASNRDTDTQYF,TGTGCCAGCAACCGGGACACAGATACGCAGTATTTT,TRBV2,TRBJ2-3,.,.
CASSFRLAGVQEELFF,TGTGCCAGCAGCTTTCGACTAGCGGGAGTGCAGGAGGAGCTGTTTTTT,TRBV7-6,TRBJ2-2,TRBD2,.
CASSPILGSGRGRETQYF,TGTGCCAGCAGTCCAATTCTAGGTAGCGGGAGGGGGCGGGAGACCCAGTACTTC,TRBV27,TRBJ2-5,TRBD2,.
CSVIRKGDRVRELFF,TGCAGCGTTATTAGAAAGGGGGACAGGGTTAGGGAGCTGTTTTTT,TRBV29-1,TRBJ2-2,TRBD1,.
CASSLTGNEQYF,TGTGCCAGCAGCCTAACAGGGAACGAGCAGTACTTC,TRBV7-9,TRBJ2-7,.,.
CASSRGRDEQFF,TGCGCCAGCAGCCGGGGCAGGGATGAGCAGTTCTTC,TRBV4-1,TRBJ2-1,.,.
CASSYFSAGTGSAGANVLTF,TGCGCCAGCAGCTACTTCTCCGCCGGGACAGGGAGTGCTGGGGCCAACGTCCTGACTTTC,TRBV5-1,TRBJ2-6,TRBD1,.
CASSRSGTTDTQYF,TGTGCCAGCAGCCGTAGCGGGACCACAGATACGCAGTATTTT,TRBV7-6,TRBJ2-3,TRBD2,.